Described below is a single TCR beta chain sequence and its context. Antigen specificity is unknown. The sample comes from a study of glioma-infiltrating T cells. General study points: Tissue-blood divergence was below expectation in non-neoplastic patients, above in gliomas.

Germline V gene lookup returns CDR1 SGHRS and CDR2 YFSETQ. This CDR3 comprises 14 residues. V lost 2 bases and J lost 4; bases outside the gene matches: 2. TCR alpha and beta CDR3 regions were amplified from RNA using iRepertoire nested multiplex PCR. One entry per CDR3 protein results from TCRdb running MiXCR on the multiplex PCR reads. The sample yields some 190,000 distinct CDR3 sequences, about 31% seen once. The V gene is TRBV5-1, the J gene TRBJ2-1, with 8 bases that match TRBD1. Sequences were obtained from glioma tissue, nonneoplastic brain tissue, or PBMCs (not recorded which). The TCR comes from a human donor with low-grade glioma or glioblastoma, undergoing nonglioma brain surgery, or in good health (not recorded which). The CDR3 coding sequence is TGCGCCAGCAGCTTCGGACAGGGTTACAATGAGCAGTTCTTC. Its translation: CASSFGQGYNEQFF.